This T cell receptor (beta chain) was profiled in a study of cytomegalovirus exposure and HLA in healthy donors. The study ran its PCR with 60 Vbeta and 13 Jbeta primers. The data were produced by immunoSEQ multiplex PCR, yet TCRdb's version contains in-frame clones alone and is incomplete. Altogether 200,000 to 250,000 clones are present, 70% to 80% being singletons, with the ten largest covering 15% to 18%. Donors showed nominal health when sampled, although they likely had unrecorded immune exposures. Study-level results: Clonal expansion was found to be greater in HLA-associated TCR beta chains than in equally common others in a later analysis. Reported performance of the classifier showed diagnosis of cytomegalovirus status with high specificity and sensitivity. The Asian-associated ancestry cluster reportedly had fewer N-insertions than the approximately 690-donor mean in a later analysis.

V was pared by 5 bases and J by 7 bases, with 3 bases of the junction left unmatched. Germline CDR1 is SGHTA and CDR2 is FQGTGA. The CDR3 covers 13 residues. With regard to this clone: The antigen is not known.

This clonotype originated in a man aged 35 to 55 in good health and CMV-seronegative. The V and J genes are TRBV7-3 and TRBJ1-1; 11 nucleotides align to TRBD1. Input material: PBMCs. CDR3 sequence: CASSGQGAGEAFF. CDR3 DNA sequence: TGTGCCAGCAGCGGACAGGGGGCCGGTGAAGCTTTCTTT.